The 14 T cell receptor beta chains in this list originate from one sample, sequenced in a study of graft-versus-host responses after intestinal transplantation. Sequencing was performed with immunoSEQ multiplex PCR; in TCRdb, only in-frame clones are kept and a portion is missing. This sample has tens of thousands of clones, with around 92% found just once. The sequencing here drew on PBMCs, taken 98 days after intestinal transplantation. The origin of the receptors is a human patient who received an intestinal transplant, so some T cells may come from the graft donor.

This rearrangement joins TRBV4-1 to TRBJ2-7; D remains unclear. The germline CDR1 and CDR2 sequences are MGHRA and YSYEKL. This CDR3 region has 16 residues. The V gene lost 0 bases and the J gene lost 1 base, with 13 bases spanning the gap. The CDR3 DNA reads TGCGCCAGCAGCCAAGATCCGGCACCAGGTTCCTACGAGCAGTACTTC. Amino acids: CASSQDPAPGSYEQYF.

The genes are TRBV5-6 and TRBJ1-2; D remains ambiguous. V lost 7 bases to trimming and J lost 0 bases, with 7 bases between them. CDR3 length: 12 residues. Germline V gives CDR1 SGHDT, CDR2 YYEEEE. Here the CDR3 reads CASRGTNYGYTF. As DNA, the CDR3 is TGTGCCAGCCGCGGGACTAACTATGGCTACACCTTC.

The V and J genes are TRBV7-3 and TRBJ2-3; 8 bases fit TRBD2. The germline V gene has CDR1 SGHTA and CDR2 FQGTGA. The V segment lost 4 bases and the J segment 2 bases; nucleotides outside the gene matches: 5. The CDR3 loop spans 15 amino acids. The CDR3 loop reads CASSSLAGHTDTQYF. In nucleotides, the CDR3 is TGTGCCAGCAGCTCCTTAGCGGGGCACACAGATACGCAGTATTTT. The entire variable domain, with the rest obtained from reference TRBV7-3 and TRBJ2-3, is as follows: GAGVSQTPSNKVTEKGKYVELRCDPISGHTALYWYRQSLGQGPEFLIYFQGTGAADDSGLPNDRFFAVRPEGSVSTLKIQRTERGDSAVYLCASSSLAGHTDTQYFGPGTRLTVL.

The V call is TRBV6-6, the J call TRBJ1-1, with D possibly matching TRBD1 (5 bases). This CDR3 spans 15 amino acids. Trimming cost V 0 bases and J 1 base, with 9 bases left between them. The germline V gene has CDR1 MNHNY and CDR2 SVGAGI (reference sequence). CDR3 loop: CASSYSGTGNTEAFF. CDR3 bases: TGTGCCAGCAGTTACTCGGGCACAGGGAACACTGAAGCTTTCTTT.

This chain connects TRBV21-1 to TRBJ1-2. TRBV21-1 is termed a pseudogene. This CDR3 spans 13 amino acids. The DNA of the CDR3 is TGTGCCAGCAGCATTGGAACGGCCTATGGCTACACCTTC. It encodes CASSIGTAYGYTF.

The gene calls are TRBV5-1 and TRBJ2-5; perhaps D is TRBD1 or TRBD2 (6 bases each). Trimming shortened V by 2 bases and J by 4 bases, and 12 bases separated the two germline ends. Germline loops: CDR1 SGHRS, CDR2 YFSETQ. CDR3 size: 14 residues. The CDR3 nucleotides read TGCGCCAGCAGCTTCGGGGGCGAGGGAGAGACCCAGTACTTC. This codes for CASSFGGEGETQYF.

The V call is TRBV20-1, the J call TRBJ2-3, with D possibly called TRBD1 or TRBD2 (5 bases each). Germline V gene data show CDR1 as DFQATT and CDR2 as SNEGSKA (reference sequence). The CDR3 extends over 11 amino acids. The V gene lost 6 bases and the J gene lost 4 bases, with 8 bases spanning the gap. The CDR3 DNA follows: TGCAGTGCGGGACCAGCAGATACGCAGTATTTT. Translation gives CSAGPADTQYF.

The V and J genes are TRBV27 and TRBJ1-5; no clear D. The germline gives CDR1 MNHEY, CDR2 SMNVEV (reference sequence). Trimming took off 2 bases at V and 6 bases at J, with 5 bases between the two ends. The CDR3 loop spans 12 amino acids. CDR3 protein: CASSLIGQPQHF. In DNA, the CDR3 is TGTGCCAGCAGTTTAATCGGTCAGCCCCAGCATTTT.

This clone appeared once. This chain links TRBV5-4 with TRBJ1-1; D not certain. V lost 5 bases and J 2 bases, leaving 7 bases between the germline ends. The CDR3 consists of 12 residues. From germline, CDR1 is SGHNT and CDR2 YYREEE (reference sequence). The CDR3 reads CASSFGNTEAFF. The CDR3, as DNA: TGTGCCAGCAGTTTCGGAAACACTGAAGCTTTCTTT.

CDR3 nucleotides: TGTGCCAGCAGTGAAGAAGCGGACCAAGAGACCCAGTACTTC. Its protein product is CASSEEADQETQYF. The gene calls are TRBV6-1 and TRBJ2-5; possible D gene TRBD2, 5 bases. Trimming left V 1 base short and J 0 bases short, with 6 bases between. The CDR3 sequence is 14 residues long. Germline V lookup: CDR1 MNHNS, CDR2 SASEGT.

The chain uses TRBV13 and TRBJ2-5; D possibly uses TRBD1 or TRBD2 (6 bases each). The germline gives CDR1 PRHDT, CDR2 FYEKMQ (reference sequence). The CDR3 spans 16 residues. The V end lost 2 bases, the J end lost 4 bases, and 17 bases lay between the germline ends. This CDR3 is CASSLSRGPYRETQYF. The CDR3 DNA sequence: TGTGCCAGCAGCTTATCCCGGGGGCCATACCGAGAGACCCAGTACTTC.

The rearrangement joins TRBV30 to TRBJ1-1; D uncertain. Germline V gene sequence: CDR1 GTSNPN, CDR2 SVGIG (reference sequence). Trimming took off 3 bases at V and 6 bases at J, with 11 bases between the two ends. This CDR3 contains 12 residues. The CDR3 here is CAWRVFGAEAFF. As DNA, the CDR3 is TGTGCCTGGAGGGTATTCGGGGCTGAAGCTTTCTTT.

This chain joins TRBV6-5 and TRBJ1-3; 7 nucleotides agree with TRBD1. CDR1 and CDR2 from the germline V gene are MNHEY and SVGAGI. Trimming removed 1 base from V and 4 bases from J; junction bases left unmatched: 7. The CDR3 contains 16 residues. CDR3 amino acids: CASSYFRQGAGNTIYF. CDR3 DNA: TGTGCCAGCAGTTACTTCAGACAGGGCGCAGGAAACACCATATATTTT.

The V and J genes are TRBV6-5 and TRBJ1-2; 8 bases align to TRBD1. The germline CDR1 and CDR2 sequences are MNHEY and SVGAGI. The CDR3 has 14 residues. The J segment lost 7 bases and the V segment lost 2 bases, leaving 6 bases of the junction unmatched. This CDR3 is CASSYPGGSGGYTF. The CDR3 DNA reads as TGTGCCAGCAGTTACCCAGGGGGCTCAGGTGGCTACACCTTC.